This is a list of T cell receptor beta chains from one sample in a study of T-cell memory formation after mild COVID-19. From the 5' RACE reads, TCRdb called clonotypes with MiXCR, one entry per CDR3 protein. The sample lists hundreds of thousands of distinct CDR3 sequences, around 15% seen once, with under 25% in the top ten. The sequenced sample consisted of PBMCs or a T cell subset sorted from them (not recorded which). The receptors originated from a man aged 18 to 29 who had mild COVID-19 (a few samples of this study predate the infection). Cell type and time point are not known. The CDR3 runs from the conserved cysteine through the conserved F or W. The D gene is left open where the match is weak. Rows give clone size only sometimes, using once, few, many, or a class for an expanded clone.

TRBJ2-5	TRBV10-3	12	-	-	CAAQGTQETQYF	TGTGCCGCACAGGGTACTCAAGAGACCCAGTACTTC
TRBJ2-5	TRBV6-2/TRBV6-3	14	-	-	CASSPLGAQETQYF	TGTGCCAGCAGCCCGCTGGGGGCCCAAGAGACCCAGTACTTC
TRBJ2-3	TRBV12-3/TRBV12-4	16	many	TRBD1	CASSRRDRASTDTQYF	TGTGCCAGCAGCCGTCGGGACAGGGCCAGCACAGATACGCAGTATTTT
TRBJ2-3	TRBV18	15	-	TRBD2	CASCPSSGGTDTQYF	TGTGCCAGCTGCCCCTCGAGCGGGGGAACAGATACGCAGTATTTT
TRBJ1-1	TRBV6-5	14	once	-	CASRDGSTQAEAFF	TGTGCCAGCAGGGATGGGTCCACCCAAGCTGAAGCTTTCTTT
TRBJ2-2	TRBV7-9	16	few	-	CASSLPPRRNTGELFF	TGTGCCAGCAGCCTCCCCCCGCGTAGGAACACCGGGGAGCTGTTTTTT
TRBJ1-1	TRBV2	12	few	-	CASSRESTEAFF	TGTGCCAGCAGTCGGGAGTCCACTGAAGCTTTCTTT
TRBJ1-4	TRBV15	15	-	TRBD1	CATSSQDREYEKLFF	TGTGCCACCAGCAGTCAGGACAGGGAGTATGAAAAACTGTTTTTT
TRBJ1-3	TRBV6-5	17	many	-	CASSYLEEYFSGNTIYF	TGTGCCAGCAGTTACCTGGAGGAGTACTTCTCTGGAAACACCATATATTTT
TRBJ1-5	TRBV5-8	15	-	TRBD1	CASRPGGALNQPQHF	TGTGCCAGCAGACCAGGGGGAGCTCTCAATCAGCCCCAGCATTTT
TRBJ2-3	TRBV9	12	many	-	CASSVEGDTQYF	TGTGCCAGCAGCGTAGAAGGGGATACGCAGTATTTT
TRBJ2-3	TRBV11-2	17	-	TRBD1	CASRKPGQGRGRDTQYF	TGTGCCAGCAGAAAACCGGGACAGGGTCGCGGTAGGGATACGCAGTATTTT
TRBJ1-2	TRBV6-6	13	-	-	CASSPQGASGYTF	TGTGCCAGCAGTCCACAGGGAGCCAGCGGCTACACCTTC
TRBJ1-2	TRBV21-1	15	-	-	CASSPPGQGTNGYTF	TGTGCCAGCAGCCCCCCGGGACAGGGGACGAATGGCTACACCTTC
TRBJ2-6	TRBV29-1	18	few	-	CSVRPGSGILSGANVLTF	TGCAGCGTTCGACCGGGGTCAGGAATACTGTCTGGGGCCAACGTCCTGACTTTC
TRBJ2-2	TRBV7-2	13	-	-	CASSSYGDGELFF	TGTGCCAGCAGTTCGTACGGGGACGGGGAGCTGTTTTTT
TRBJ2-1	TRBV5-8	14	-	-	CASSLRGAPTEQFF	TGTGCCAGCAGCTTGAGGGGGGCCCCTACTGAGCAGTTCTTC
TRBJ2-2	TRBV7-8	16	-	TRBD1	CASSFGTGSNTGELFF	TGTGCCAGCAGCTTCGGGACAGGGTCGAACACCGGGGAGCTGTTTTTT
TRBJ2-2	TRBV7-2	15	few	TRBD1	CASSFAGGNTGELFF	TGTGCCAGCAGCTTTGCAGGGGGCAACACCGGGGAGCTGTTTTTT
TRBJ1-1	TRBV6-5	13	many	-	CASSYVRVREAFF	TGTGCCAGCAGTTACGTCCGGGTAAGGGAAGCTTTCTTT
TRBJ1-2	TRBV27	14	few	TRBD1	CASRRTGGRYGYTF	TGTGCCAGCAGAAGGACAGGGGGCCGGTATGGCTACACCTTC
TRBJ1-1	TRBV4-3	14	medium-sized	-	CASSQWAKDTEAFF	TGCGCCAGCAGCCAATGGGCGAAGGACACTGAAGCTTTCTTT
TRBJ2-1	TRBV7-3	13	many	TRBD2	CASTIAGGNEQFF	TGTGCCAGCACCATAGCGGGGGGCAATGAGCAGTTCTTC
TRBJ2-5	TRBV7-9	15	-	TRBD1	CASSLVARGQKAQYF	TGTGCCAGCAGCTTAGTTGCAAGGGGACAGAAGGCCCAGTACTTC
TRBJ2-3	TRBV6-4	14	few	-	CASYSRFSTDTQYF	TGTGCCAGCTATAGCCGTTTCAGCACAGATACGCAGTATTTT
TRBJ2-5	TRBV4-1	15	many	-	CASSQDYDQSETQYF	TGCGCCAGCAGCCAAGATTACGACCAGTCGGAGACCCAGTACTTC
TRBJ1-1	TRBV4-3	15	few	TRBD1	CASSQSPQGGTEAFF	TGCGCCAGCAGCCAAAGCCCCCAGGGGGGCACTGAAGCTTTCTTT
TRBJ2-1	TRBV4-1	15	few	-	CASSLVQGNYNEQFF	TGCGCCAGCAGCCTAGTCCAGGGGAACTACAATGAGCAGTTCTTC
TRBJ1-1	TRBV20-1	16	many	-	CSARLPLTDLNTEAFF	TGCAGTGCTAGACTCCCCTTGACAGATCTCAACACTGAAGCTTTCTTT
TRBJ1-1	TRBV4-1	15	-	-	CASSPAGGRPTEAFF	TGCGCCAGCAGCCCGGCGGGGGGGAGGCCAACTGAAGCTTTCTTT
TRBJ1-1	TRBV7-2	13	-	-	CASSNMMNTEAFF	TGTGCCAGCAGCAACATGATGAACACTGAAGCTTTCTTT
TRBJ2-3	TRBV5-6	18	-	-	CASSLKGSIASSTDTQYF	TGTGCCAGCAGCTTGAAGGGTTCTATCGCTTCGAGCACAGATACGCAGTATTTT
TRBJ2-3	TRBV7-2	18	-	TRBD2	CASSPRVTSGGLTDTQYF	TGTGCCAGCAGCCCAAGGGTTACTAGCGGGGGGCTCACAGATACGCAGTATTTT
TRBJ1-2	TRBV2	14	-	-	CASSERVGNNGYTF	TGTGCCAGCAGTGAACGCGTAGGGAATAATGGCTACACCTTC
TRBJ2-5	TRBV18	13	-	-	CASFLYSGETQYF	TGTGCCAGCTTCCTCTACTCTGGGGAGACCCAGTACTTC
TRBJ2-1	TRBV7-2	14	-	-	CASSLGSSLGSQFF	TGTGCCAGCAGCTTAGGTTCTAGCTTGGGTTCGCAGTTCTTC
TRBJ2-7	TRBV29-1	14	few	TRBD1	CSVEDRDRGREQYF	TGCAGCGTTGAAGATCGAGACAGGGGACGCGAGCAGTACTTC
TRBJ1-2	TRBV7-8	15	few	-	CASSLDAGLDYGYTF	TGTGCCAGCAGCTTAGATGCGGGTCTGGACTATGGCTACACCTTC
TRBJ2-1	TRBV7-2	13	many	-	CASSLETYNEQFF	TGTGCCAGCAGCTTAGAGACCTACAATGAGCAGTTCTTC
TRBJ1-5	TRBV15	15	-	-	CATSINRRSNQPQHF	TGTGCCACCAGCATAAACAGGCGAAGCAATCAGCCCCAGCATTTT
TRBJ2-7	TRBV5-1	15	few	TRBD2	CASSFLAGSVYEQYF	TGCGCCAGCAGCTTCCTAGCGGGGAGTGTTTACGAGCAGTACTTC
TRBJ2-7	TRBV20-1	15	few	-	CSARDRWGSSYEQYF	TGCAGTGCTAGAGATCGGTGGGGGAGCTCCTACGAGCAGTACTTC
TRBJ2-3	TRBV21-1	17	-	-	CASSKEGDPWNTDTQYF	TGTGCCAGCAGCAAAGAAGGCGACCCTTGGAACACAGATACGCAGTATTTT